This T cell receptor beta chain was documented in a study of graft-versus-host responses after intestinal transplantation. This CDR3 comprises 13 residues. The trim removed 9 bases at V and 0 bases at J, leaving 0 bases unmatched. Germline CDR1 reads SGHNT; CDR2 reads YENEEA. Using immunoSEQ multiplex PCR, the repertoire was profiled, and TCRdb retains in-frame clones only, with some absent. Of roughly 60,000 clones in the sample, about 90% were seen once. On this clone itself: Its specificity is not known.

Whole-study findings and limits: Allograft graft-versus-host to host-versus-graft clonal ratios ran high in patients with graft-donor T cell macrochimerism.

The source of this sequence is a human patient who received an intestinal transplant, so some T cells may come from the graft donor. The material sequenced was PBMCs, taken around 120 days after intestinal transplantation. This sequence joins TRBV11-3 and TRBJ2-1; 9 nucleotides match TRBD2. The CDR3 DNA follows: TGTGCCAGTAGCGGGAGCTCCTACAATGAGCAGTTCTTC. It encodes CASSGSSYNEQFF. Full variable domain (remainder filled in from reference TRBV11-3 and TRBJ2-1): EAGVVQSPRYKIIEKKQPVAFWCNPISGHNTLYWYLQNLGQGPELLIRYENEEAVDDSQLPKDRFSAERLKGVDSTLKIQPAELGDSAVYLCASSGSSYNEQFFGPGTRLTVL.